This T cell receptor (beta chain) came from a study of blood T cell repertoires in COVID-19. This clone was seen only once. Profiled with immunoSEQ multiplex PCR; TCRdb holds only in-frame clones, not every one. The table has under 60,000 clones, roughly 87% seen once; the top ten hold over 9.5%. The CDR3 has 18 residues. Germline loops: CDR1 SQVTM, CDR2 ANQGSEA. V lost 0 bases to trimming and J lost 8 bases; unmatched junction nucleotides: 17. The sequence was obtained from a human donor with acute or convalescent COVID-19. The donor label of this sample is uncertain. The V call is TRBV29-1, the J call TRBJ1-4; 8 bases agree with TRBD1. Sequenced sample: peripheral blood. The CDR3 region has the DNA TGCAGCGTTGAAGATACCAAACTACAGGGGGGGTTCGGAGAAAAACTGTTTTTT. Translating gives CSVEDTKLQGGFGEKLFF.